The T cell receptor beta chain under discussion was sequenced for a study of shared clonotypes between healthy human individuals. Background on the study: Researchers assigned three CD4 naive, three CD4 memory, two CD8 naive and one CD8 memory plate to each donor.

The V end lost 5 bases, the J end lost 2 bases, and 16 bases lay between the germline ends. The CDR3 is 15 residues long. Germline V CDR1 and CDR2: KGHSH, LQKENI. Sorted-subset replicate PCRs used about 190 ng of genomic DNA. This amount corresponded to approximately 30,000 T cell genomes. The data were produced by immunoSEQ multiplex PCR, yet TCRdb's version contains in-frame clones alone and is incomplete. This sample has 2 million to 2.5 million clones, with over 90% found just once. Sequenced sample: naive CD4+ T cells from PBMCs. Subset: CD45RA+ positively selected. This chain connects TRBV18 to TRBJ2-7; D may match TRBD1 or TRBD2 (5 bases each). This clonotype originated in a man aged 18 to 30 in good health. Some clones in this sample may be carry-over from other donors' samples. The CDR3, as DNA: TGTGCCAGCTCAGCCGGCCAGAGGGGCACCTACGAGCAGTACTTC. This encodes CASSAGQRGTYEQYF.